Listed here are 2 T cell receptor beta chains from one sample, sequenced in a study of CD8 T cells in ankylosing spondylitis. Overall study results and limits: Ankylosing spondylitis blood appeared to be characterized by a TCR beta motif of several highly homologous variants.

Antigen specificity for these receptors is unknown. TCRdb ran MiXCR on the 5' RACE reads and lists one entry per CDR3 protein. The top ten clones hold approximately 1% of a sample with over 400,000 distinct CDR3 sequences, roughly 26% of them seen once. Specimen: blood, either unsorted or a sorted T cell fraction (not recorded which). These receptor sequences come from a male donor with ankylosing spondylitis.

This clonotype was recorded many times. The chain couples TRBV6-1 to TRBJ2-3, with D unresolved. Deletions cut 3 bases from V and 1 base from J, with 8 bases between. Germline V CDR1 and CDR2: MNHNS, SASEGT. This CDR3 is built from 14 residues. Written as DNA, the CDR3 is TGTGCCAGCAGTGATTTGTCCCGCACAGATACGCAGTATTTT. Amino acids: CASSDLSRTDTQYF.

In its sample, this clonotype was seen a few times. The genes are TRBV20-1 and TRBJ1-5; the D gene is possibly TRBD1 (5 bases). V lost 4 bases and J 0 bases, leaving 13 bases between the germline ends. Germline CDR1 DFQATT, CDR2 SNEGSKA (reference sequence). This CDR3 is built from 15 residues. CDR3 region: CSAIGRDYSNQPQHF. CDR3 DNA: TGCAGTGCTATAGGTCGGGACTATAGCAATCAGCCCCAGCATTTT.